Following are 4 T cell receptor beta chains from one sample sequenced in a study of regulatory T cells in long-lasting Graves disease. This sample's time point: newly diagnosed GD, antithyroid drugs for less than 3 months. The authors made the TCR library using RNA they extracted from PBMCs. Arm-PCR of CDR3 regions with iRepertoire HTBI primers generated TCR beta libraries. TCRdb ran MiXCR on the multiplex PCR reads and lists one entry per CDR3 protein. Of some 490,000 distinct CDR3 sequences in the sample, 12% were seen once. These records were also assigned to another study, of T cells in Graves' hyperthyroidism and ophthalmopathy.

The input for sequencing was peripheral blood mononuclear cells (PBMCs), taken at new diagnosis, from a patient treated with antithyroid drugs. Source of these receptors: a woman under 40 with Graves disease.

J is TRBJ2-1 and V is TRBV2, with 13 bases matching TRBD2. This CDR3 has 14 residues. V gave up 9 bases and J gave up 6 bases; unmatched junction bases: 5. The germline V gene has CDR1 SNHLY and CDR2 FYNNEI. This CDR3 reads CARTGLAGTNEQFF. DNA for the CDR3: TGTGCCAGGACGGGACTAGCGGGAACCAATGAGCAGTTCTTC.

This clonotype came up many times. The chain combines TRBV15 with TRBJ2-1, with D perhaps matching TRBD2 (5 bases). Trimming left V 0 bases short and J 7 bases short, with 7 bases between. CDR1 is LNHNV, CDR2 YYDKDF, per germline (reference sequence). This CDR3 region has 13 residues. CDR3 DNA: TGTGCCACCAGCAGAGATCGGGGTAATGAGCAGTTCTTC. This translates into CATSRDRGNEQFF.

This CDR3 is CASSQDRGLAQETQYF. The CDR3 DNA follows: TGCGCCAGCAGCCAAGACCGTGGACTAGCCCAAGAGACCCAGTACTTC. This chain joins TRBV4-1 and TRBJ2-5; 8 bases are a match to TRBD2. J lost 1 base, V lost 0 bases, and 4 bases had no gene match. The CDR3 contains 16 residues. Germline values: CDR1 MGHRA, CDR2 YSYEKL.

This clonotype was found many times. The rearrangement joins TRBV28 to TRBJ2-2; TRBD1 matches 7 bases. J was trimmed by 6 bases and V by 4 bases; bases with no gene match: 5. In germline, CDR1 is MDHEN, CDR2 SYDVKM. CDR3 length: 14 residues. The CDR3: CASSYHRGPGELFF. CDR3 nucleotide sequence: TGTGCCAGCAGTTACCACAGGGGTCCCGGGGAGCTGTTTTTT.